The 12 T cell receptor beta chains given below trace back to one sample, sequenced in a study of blood T cell repertoires in COVID-19. Profiling relied on immunoSEQ multiplex PCR, and the TCRdb table lists in-frame clones only, not all of them. The table records 220,000 or so clones, 84% of them present only once. Source material: peripheral blood. Receptors originate from an older woman who had recovered from COVID-19.

This clone was found a few times. This chain links TRBV11-2 with TRBJ1-1; D unresolved. The germline gives CDR1 SGHAT, CDR2 FQNNGV. This CDR3 comprises 13 residues. Between the trimmed V and J ends, which lost 1 base and 4 bases, there was a span of 7 bases. DNA of the CDR3: TGTGCCAGCAGCTTAGTCTCTAGCACTGAAGCTTTCTTT. This encodes CASSLVSSTEAFF.

CDR3 DNA: TGTGCCATCAAATCGACAGACTACGAGCAGTACTTC. Its translation: CAIKSTDYEQYF. The chain has TRBV10-3 and TRBJ2-7; possibly TRBD1 for D (5 bases). V shed 7 bases and J shed 3 bases, with 10 bases lying between them. Germline V gene sequence: CDR1 ENHRY, CDR2 SYGVKD. The CDR3 sequence is 12 residues long.

J is TRBJ1-5 and V is TRBV28; D ambiguous. Germline loops: CDR1 MDHEN, CDR2 SYDVKM. V gave up 11 bases and J gave up 5 bases, with 16 bases separating them. The CDR3 runs 13 residues. The CDR3: CAGAGGADQPQHF. CDR3 nucleotide sequence: TGTGCCGGCGCGGGAGGAGCTGATCAGCCCCAGCATTTT.

The gene calls are TRBV10-3 and TRBJ1-1; D is perhaps TRBD1 (6 bases). Germline values: CDR1 ENHRY, CDR2 SYGVKD. The CDR3 is 12 residues long. Trimming removed 7 bases at V and 9 bases at J, with 15 bases between. The CDR3 coding sequence is TGTGCCATCAAGGGATTGACAGGCAAAGCTTTCTTT. This gives the protein CAIKGLTGKAFF.

The chain links TRBV12-3 or TRBV12-4 to TRBJ1-1, with D possibly TRBD1 on 6 matching bases. The CDR3 is 13 amino acids. V lost 6 bases, J lost 4 bases, and 12 bases lay in between. The CDR3 loop is CASRQGRGTEAFF. The CDR3 DNA reads as TGTGCCAGCAGACAGGGAAGGGGCACTGAAGCTTTCTTT.

The chain carries TRBV27 and TRBJ2-7; the match to TRBD1 covers 10 bases. Germline trimming cut 6 bases from V and 4 bases from J; bases unmatched to any gene: 9. CDR3 length equals 15 residues. The germline CDR1 and CDR2 sequences are MNHEY and SMNVEV (reference sequence). The CDR3 protein is CASRTLGQGSYEQYF. The DNA for the CDR3 is TGTGCCAGCAGGACACTGGGACAGGGGTCTTACGAGCAGTACTTC.

The chain combines TRBV9 with TRBJ1-4; no clear D gene. The V end was cut by 2 bases, the J end by 0 bases, with 8 bases between. Germline V gene sequence: CDR1 SGDLS, CDR2 YYNGEE. The length of the CDR3 is 15 residues. The CDR3 loop is CASSVSGATNEKLFF. The CDR3 DNA sequence: TGTGCCAGCAGCGTCTCAGGCGCAACTAATGAAAAACTGTTTTTT.

The V and J genes are TRBV5-5 and TRBJ2-7, with TRBD1 as a possible D gene (6 bases). This CDR3 is 14 amino acids long. V shed 4 bases and J shed 4 bases, with 15 bases lying between them. CDR1 SGHKS and CDR2 YYEKEE come from the germline V gene (reference sequence). As DNA, the CDR3 is TGTGCCAGCAGCAGACAGGAAACCCCATACGAGCAGTACTTC. It translates to CASSRQETPYEQYF.

This clone turned up a few times. The rearrangement links TRBV29-1 to TRBJ2-5; 10 bases match TRBD2. Trimming took 5 bases from V and 3 from J; bases not matched to a gene: 3. The CDR3 is 13 amino acids. Germline loops: CDR1 SQVTM, CDR2 ANQGSEA. In DNA, the CDR3 is TGCAGCGTTAGCGGGGGGGCAAAAGAGACCCAGTACTTC. It is translated as CSVSGGAKETQYF.

This chain links TRBV7-2 with TRBJ1-2, with D hard to call. The CDR3 spans 12 residues. CDR1 is SGHTA and CDR2 is FQGNSA in the germline V gene. The V and J ends lost 1 base and 8 bases respectively, with 8 bases between them. For the CDR3, the DNA is TGTGCCAGCAGCTTAGACCGGTGGGGCTACACCTTC. This translates into CASSLDRWGYTF.

CDR3 sequence (DNA): TGTGCCAGCAGCCAAGAGCGGACTAGCGGGGCTTCCTACGAGCAGTACTTC. Protein sequence: CASSQERTSGASYEQYF. The chain recombines TRBV3-1 (or the pseudogene TRBV3-2) with TRBJ2-7; 12 bases line up with TRBD2. The V and J ends lost 0 bases and 1 base, in that order; junction bases with no gene match: 4. This CDR3 contains 17 residues. In germline, CDR1 is LGHDT, CDR2 YNNKEL (reference sequence).

J is TRBJ2-1 and V is TRBV3-1 (or the pseudogene TRBV3-2); the match to TRBD2 covers 9 bases. The CDR3 is made up of 16 amino acids. J was trimmed by 2 bases and V by 0 bases; bases with no gene match: 2. Germline loops: CDR1 LGHDT, CDR2 YNNKEL (reference sequence). CDR3 bases: TGTGCCAGCAGCCAAGAGGCTAGCGGGACCTACAATGAGCAGTTCTTC. Translating gives CASSQEASGTYNEQFF.